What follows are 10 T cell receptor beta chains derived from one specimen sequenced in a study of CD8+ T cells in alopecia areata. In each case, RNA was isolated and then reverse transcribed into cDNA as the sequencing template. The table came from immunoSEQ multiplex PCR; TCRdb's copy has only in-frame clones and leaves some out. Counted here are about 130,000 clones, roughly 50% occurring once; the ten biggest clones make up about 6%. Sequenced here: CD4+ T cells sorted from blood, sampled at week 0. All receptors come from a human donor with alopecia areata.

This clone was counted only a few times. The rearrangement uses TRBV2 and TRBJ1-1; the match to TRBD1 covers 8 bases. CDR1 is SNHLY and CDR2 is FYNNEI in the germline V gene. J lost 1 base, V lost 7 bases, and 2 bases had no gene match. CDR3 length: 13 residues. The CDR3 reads CASKGQENTEAFF. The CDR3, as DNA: TGTGCCAGCAAGGGACAGGAGAACACTGAAGCTTTCTTT. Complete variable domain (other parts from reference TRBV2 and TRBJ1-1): EPEVTQTPSHQVTQMGQEVILRCVPISNHLYFYWYRQILGQKVEFLVSFYNNEISEKSEIFDDQFSVERPDGSNFTLKIRSTKLEDSAMYFCASKGQENTEAFFGQGTRLTVV.

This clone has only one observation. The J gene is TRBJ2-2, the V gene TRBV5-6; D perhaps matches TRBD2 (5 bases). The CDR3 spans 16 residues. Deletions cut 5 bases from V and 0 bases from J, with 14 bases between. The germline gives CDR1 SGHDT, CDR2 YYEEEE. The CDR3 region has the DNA TGTGCCAGCAGTCCCATCGGGGTTTCGAACACCGGGGAGCTGTTTTTT. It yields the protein CASSPIGVSNTGELFF.

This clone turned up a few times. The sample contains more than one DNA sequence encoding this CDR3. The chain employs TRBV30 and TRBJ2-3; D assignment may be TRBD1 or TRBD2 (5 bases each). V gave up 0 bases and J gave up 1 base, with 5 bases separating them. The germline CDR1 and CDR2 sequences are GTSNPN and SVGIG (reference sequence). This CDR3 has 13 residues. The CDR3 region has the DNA TGTGCCTGGAGTGTGGGGGGCACAGATACGCAGTATTTT. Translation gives CAWSVGGTDTQYF.

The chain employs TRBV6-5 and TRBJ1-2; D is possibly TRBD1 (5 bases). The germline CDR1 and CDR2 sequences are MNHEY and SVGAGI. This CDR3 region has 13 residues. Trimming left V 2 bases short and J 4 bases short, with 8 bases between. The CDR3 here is CASSYSQGYGYTF. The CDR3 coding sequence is TGTGCCAGCAGTTACAGCCAGGGCTATGGCTACACCTTC.

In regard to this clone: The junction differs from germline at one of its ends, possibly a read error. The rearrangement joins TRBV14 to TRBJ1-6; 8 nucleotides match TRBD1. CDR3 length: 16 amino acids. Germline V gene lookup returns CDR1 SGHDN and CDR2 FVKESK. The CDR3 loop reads CASSEDRGTYNSPLHF. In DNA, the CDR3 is TGTGCCAGCAGCGAAGACAGGGGTACCTATAATTCACCCCTCCACTTT.

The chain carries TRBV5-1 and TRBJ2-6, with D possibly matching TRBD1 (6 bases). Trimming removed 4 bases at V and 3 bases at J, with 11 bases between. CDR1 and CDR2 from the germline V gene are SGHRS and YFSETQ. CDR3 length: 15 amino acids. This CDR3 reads CASSGGQNGANVLTF. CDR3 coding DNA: TGCGCCAGCAGCGGAGGACAGAATGGGGCCAACGTCCTGACTTTC.

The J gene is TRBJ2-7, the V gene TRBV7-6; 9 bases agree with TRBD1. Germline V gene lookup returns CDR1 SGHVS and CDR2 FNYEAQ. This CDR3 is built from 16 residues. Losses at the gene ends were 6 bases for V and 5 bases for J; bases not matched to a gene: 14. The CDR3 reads CASSPTAGTGRNEQYF. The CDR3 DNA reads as TGTGCCAGCAGTCCAACGGCCGGGACAGGGAGAAACGAGCAGTACTTC.

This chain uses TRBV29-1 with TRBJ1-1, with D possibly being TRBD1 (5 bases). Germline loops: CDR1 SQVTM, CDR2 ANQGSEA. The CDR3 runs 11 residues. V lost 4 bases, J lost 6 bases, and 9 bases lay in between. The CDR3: CSVGRDAEAFF. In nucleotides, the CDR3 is TGCAGCGTTGGCAGGGACGCTGAAGCTTTCTTT.

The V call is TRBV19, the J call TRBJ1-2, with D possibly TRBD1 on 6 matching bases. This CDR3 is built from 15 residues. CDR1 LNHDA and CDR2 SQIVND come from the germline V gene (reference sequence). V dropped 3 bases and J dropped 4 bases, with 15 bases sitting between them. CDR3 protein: CASSITTGSGYGYTF. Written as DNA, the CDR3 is TGTGCCAGTAGTATCACAACAGGGAGTGGCTATGGCTACACCTTC.

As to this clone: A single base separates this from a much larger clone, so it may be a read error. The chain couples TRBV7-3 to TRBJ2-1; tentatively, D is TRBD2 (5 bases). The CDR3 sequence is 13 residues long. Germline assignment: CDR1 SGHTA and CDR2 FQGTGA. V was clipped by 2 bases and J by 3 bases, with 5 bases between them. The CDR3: CASSLGSYNEQFF. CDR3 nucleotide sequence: TGTGCCAGCAGCTTAGGGAGCTACAATGAGCAGTTCTTC.